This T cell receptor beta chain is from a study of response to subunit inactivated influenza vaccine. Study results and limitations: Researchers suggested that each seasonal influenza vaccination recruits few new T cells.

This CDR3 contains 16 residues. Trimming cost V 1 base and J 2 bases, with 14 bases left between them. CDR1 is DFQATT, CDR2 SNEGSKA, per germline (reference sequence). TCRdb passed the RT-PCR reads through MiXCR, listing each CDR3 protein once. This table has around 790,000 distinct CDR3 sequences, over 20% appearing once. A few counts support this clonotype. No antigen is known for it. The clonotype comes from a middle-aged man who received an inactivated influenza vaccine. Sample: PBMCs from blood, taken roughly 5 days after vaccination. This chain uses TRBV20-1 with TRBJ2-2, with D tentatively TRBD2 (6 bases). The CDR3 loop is CSARGVGLSNTGELFF. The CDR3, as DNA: TGCAGTGCTAGAGGTGTTGGACTAAGTAACACCGGGGAGCTGTTTTTT.